This entry features one T cell receptor beta chain sequence. This receptor's antigen is unknown. It has no much larger one-base neighbor in the sample; base qualities were not kept. CDR1 and CDR2, looked up from the germline V gene (reference sequence), are SGHNT and YYREEE. The junction carries 8 bases between V and J, which are trimmed by 2 bases and 2 bases respectively. Inclusive of the bounding cysteine and phenylalanine, the CDR3 is 13 residues long. Only the CDR3 DNA is retained, 39 bases long and in frame from the first base. The data stem from a study of shared clonotypes between healthy human individuals (dated by TCRdb to the early 2020s). Study-level background: The cohort comprised a couple of women and three men aged 18 to 49 years. Blood TCR repertoires of a handful of healthy adults were deeply sequenced to estimate repertoire size and the extent of clonotype sharing between individuals. Between about 0.9 and 8.9 billion PBMCs per donor were obtained by leukapheresis. Per donor, three plates each were used for CD4 naive and CD4 memory, two for CD8 naive, and one for CD8 memory. Different laboratories and diverse techniques were used to prepare libraries and sequence TCR repertoires, to increase sequencing depth and limit assay-specific biases.

Here is what the overall study found, with its caveats: Even with the large sequencing depth, rarefaction of the sorted-subset datasets indicated that sequencing was incomplete. When a handful of donors were compared, the shared fraction of clonotypes was about 5.4% for naive CD4, roughly 3.3% for naive CD8, 2.3% for memory CD4, and 0.35% to 0.4% for memory CD8. Sampling was restricted to blood, and TCR repertoires in tissues likely differ from the TCR repertoires found in blood. Naive subsets generally had larger estimated clonotype richness than memory subsets. Compared with non-shared clonotypes, the clonotypes found in all four sorted-subset donors had higher generation probabilities. The small number of donors limited the genetic and exposure-history diversity represented. Pairwise subsampling indicated that sequencing depth was expected to affect the degree of clonotype sharing among donors.

Using the deep immunoSEQ assay, TCR CDR3 regions were amplified from genomic DNA by multiplex PCR. Extracted genomic DNA from each cell subset was spread evenly across all wells of several immunoSEQ 96-well plates, with each plate serving as a replicate. For sorted subsets, about 220 ng of genomic DNA, equivalent to around 30,000 T cell genomes, went into each replicate PCR. Purified libraries were quantified with a Qubit 3.0 fluorometer, sized on a Bioanalyzer 2100, and re-quantified with the KAPA Library Quantification kit. Every immunoSEQ 96-well plate was sequenced on a separate single-read 150-cycle Illumina NextSeq 550 flow cell. The authors' analysis ran thus. Because the immunoSEQ output included only junctional sequences and no quality scores, the filtering could not be the same as the filtering used for full-length reads. To assign V/J genes and CDR3, sequences were annotated against IMGT germline references using PyIR, a Python wrapper for IgBLAST v1.9. Reads were removed for weak V/J assignments (E-value above 1e-6), missing CDR3, stop codons, out-of-frame junctions, or ambiguous translated residues. V3J clonotypes were defined by identical inferred V gene, J gene, and CDR3 amino acid sequence. Percentage overlap between repertoires was computed as shared unique clonotypes divided by the size of the smaller repertoire. Three approaches were used to assess repertoire richness: RTK rarefaction, the Chao1 estimator, and Recon v2.1 estimates of unobserved clonotypes. Generation probabilities were computed with OLGA for all TCRbeta clonotypes obtained by the gDNA method from several donors. What TCRdb holds here is the immuneACCESS table cut down to in-frame rearrangements. Part of the clones is not present; checked against another copy, under half of the missing clones reflect an unresolved V gene, and the others are unexplained. V, J and clone size reflect that table, while D and trimming were determined from the DNA. The sample records some 2,100,000 clones, approximately 96% of which are singletons. The leading ten clones occupy 0.1% to 0.15% of the sample.

Donors were healthy HIV-negative adults with no recently reported acute infections or vaccinations. All donors were Caucasian adults living in Nashville, Tennessee, USA. Magnetic negative selection was used to enrich CD4+ T cells, after which naive cells were positively selected on CD45RA and the negative fraction became the memory subset. Blood was obtained by leukapheresis, after which PBMCs were separated by Ficoll-Histopaque density gradient centrifugation and cryopreserved in liquid nitrogen vapor phase. Analytical flow cytometry was used to check the purity and quantity of each magnetically sorted T cell population. Each sorted fraction had its genomic DNA isolated and then quantified by UV absorbance on a Nanodrop 2000c.

Recombination connected TRBV5-4 to TRBJ2-7, and perhaps TRBD1 as D gene, on 6 matching bases. Source material: naive CD4+ T cells sorted from blood. The sample's cell subset or site label is to be understood as: CD45RA+ positively selected. The clonotype was recovered from a man aged 18 to 30 in good health. The CDR3 reads CASSFTGTYEQYF. The DNA is TGTGCCAGCAGCTTTACAGGGACCTACGAGCAGTACTTC.